This entry is about one T cell receptor (beta chain). Its antigen is as yet unknown. Sequencing targeted TCR beta in T cells from blood (CD8+ and CD4+). TEMRA cells were enriched by FACS, while CD8+ and CD4+ T cells were obtained through a negative isolation that was performed magnetically. Reverse transcription of about 0.5 to 1 ug RNA used random hexamers. Each CDR3 protein gets one entry after TCRdb re-called the immunoSEQ multiplex PCR reads with MiXCR. The sample shows a few hundred thousand distinct CDR3 sequences, approximately 94% of them seen only once. This record belongs to a study of CD8 T cells in Susac syndrome. Study-level background: Patients with Susac syndrome were therapy-naive, on corticosteroids, or on intravenous immunoglobulin alone at blood draw. Whole-study findings and limits: Clonal expansion was not observed in the Susac syndrome CD4+ T cell repertoires.

CDR3 length: 14 amino acids. Trimming removed 5 bases from V and 5 bases from J; junction bases left unmatched: 5. Germline V gives CDR1 SNHLY, CDR2 FYNNEI. The sequencing input was CD4+ T cells from PBMCs. The receptor's source is a human donor with Susac syndrome. The rearrangement joins TRBV2 to TRBJ1-1; 10 nucleotides match TRBD1. The CDR3 sequence is CASSRQGARTEAFF. The CDR3 bases are TGTGCCAGCAGTAGACAGGGGGCAAGGACTGAAGCTTTCTTT.